The T cell receptor (beta chain) described here comes from a study of blood T cells in healthy people across ages (dated by TCRdb to about 2015). Background for the entire study: In model experiments, roughly one uniquely barcoded TCR beta cDNA molecule per two T cells was captured by template switching. Using the same blood draw, the study looked at two additional independent replicas of 1 million unique cDNA reads for two donors, one aged 18 to 30 and the other aged 80 or older. To avoid experimental bias, donors of different ages were distributed randomly across sequencing lanes. Donors were grouped into four age groups: young (average 16 years), middle-aged (about 40), aged (around 60) and long-lived (around 80). To track age-related changes in TCR beta repertoire diversity, the study relied on deep sequencing normalized with unique cDNA molecular identifiers. Overall results and qualifications from the work: Compared with the aged group, the long-lived group had more naive CD4+ T cells, fewer expanded clones and increased TCR diversity, a pattern suggesting age selection. Bulk unsorted PBMC profiling prevented conclusive comparison of naive and antigen-experienced compartments. Observed TCR beta diversity correlated strongly with the percentage of naive T cells measured by flow cytometry. Observed TCR beta diversity per million T cells fell roughly linearly with age, and a significant reduction was already apparent by age roughly 40. Estimates of total diversity from one million sequenced T cells were regarded as lower bounds and underestimates. Because donor CMV infection status was unknown, age-related changes in expanded clonotypes were potentially confounded.

From the cysteine up to the phenylalanine, the CDR3 has a length of 18 residues. Of the read, only the CDR3 DNA is kept; its 54 bases are in frame from base 1. CDR1 MNHEY and CDR2 SVGAGI are derived from the germline V gene. V is pruned by 2 bases and J by 3 bases, leaving 15 bases of the junction without a gene match. The library relied on 5' RACE. The data were produced on an Illumina HiSeq 2500. A second PCR of about 7 to 12 cycles was performed with a sample-barcoded 5' primer and a J-beta primer mix. Each TCR beta cDNA molecule received a unique molecular identifier from a template-switch 5' adaptor carrying 12 random nucleotides. At least 2.5 million CDR3-containing paired-end reads were obtained from each sample. First-strand cDNA was synthesized from all RNA with the Mint cDNA synthesis kit, primed by a TRBC-specific oligonucleotide. After uracil-DNA glycosylase treatment, a first 18-cycle PCR used universal primers M1SS and BC2_uni_R on all cDNA. Per the original workflow: For normalization, 1 million high-quality reads, each with a distinct molecular identifier, were randomly selected from each sample. Reads sharing molecular identifiers were discarded rather than binned into consensus sequences. MiTCR, with a Q25 quality threshold and the strictest error-elimination algorithm, was used for CDR3 identification, clonotype clustering and error correction. A nonparametric unseen species model with Euler transformation was used to estimate lower-bound total TCR beta diversity. TCRdb redid the processing of the public reads, applying fastp at Q25 and MiXCR, and retained in-frame beta chains. Rows matching on CDR3 protein sequence are summarized as one entry with the most common DNA and genes. In this record, the V and J calls reflect TCRdb's handling and not the investigators' own analysis. The sample data list approximately 1.5 million distinct CDR3 sequences, and about 42% of these were observed just once. About 4.1% of the sample is in the top ten clones.

As to this clonotype: Its antigen is currently not known. One base away there is no much larger clone; base qualities are not given.

Systemically healthy Caucasian individuals from Russia, approximately 39 in total and aged 6 to 90 years, were included as donors. Around 9.8 milliliters of peripheral blood were collected from each donor into EDTA-treated Vacutainer tubes. Ficoll-Paque density-gradient centrifugation was used to isolate PBMCs, with at least 6.5 million obtained per sample. Total RNA, at least 5 micrograms per sample, was extracted from PBMCs with Trizol reagent. The percentages of naive CD45RAhigh/CD27high T cells were determined by flow cytometry on a PBMC aliquot from every donor. The receptor chain draws on TRBV6-5 and TRBJ2-7; 8 bases in the middle match TRBD1. Sequencing was done on a sample of blood. This TCR was recovered from a woman between 18 and 29 years old in good health. The CDR3: CASSYDRGLGGVGYEQYF. Here is the DNA: TGTGCCAGCAGTTACGACAGGGGCTTAGGTGGTGTCGGCTACGAGCAGTACTTC.